This TCR beta chain was documented in a study of shared clonotypes between healthy human individuals. About the research overall: Aged 18 to 49, the donors were a couple of women and a few men. Per donor, three plates held CD4 naive cells, three held CD4 memory, two held CD8 naive and one held CD8 memory.

Authors' methods: Junction-only immunoSEQ sequences carried no quality scores, so filtering differed. Libraries were prepared by immunoSEQ multiplex PCR; TCRdb keeps only in-frame clonotypes and omits some of them. V and J calls and clone size are those listed in that table; D and trimming were worked out from the DNA. The sample records 550,000 to 750,000 clones, 90% to 95% being singletons. The germline V and J ends were trimmed by 5 bases and 2 bases, with 13 bases remaining between them. The CDR3 contains 14 residues. The germline gives CDR1 PRHDT, CDR2 FYEKMQ (reference sequence). Naive CD8 cells were CD45RO-negative, positively selected for CCR7, excluding terminally differentiated effector memory CD45RA+ cells.

This TCR was sampled from a man aged 30 to 45 in good health. The chain has TRBV13 and TRBJ2-7; D is possibly TRBD1 or TRBD2 (5 bases each). Sequenced: naive CD8+ T cells sorted from blood. This chain's CDR3 is CASSPGTGTYEQYF. The CDR3 bases are TGTGCCAGCAGCCCCGGGACGGGGACCTACGAGCAGTACTTC.